This T cell receptor beta chain was recorded in a study of T-cell memory formation after mild COVID-19. The TCR alpha and TCR beta cDNA libraries, bearing sample barcodes and UMIs, were generated by 5'RACE using constant-segment primers. TCRdb called the 5' RACE reads again in MiXCR, with one record for every CDR3 protein. The table has 250,000 or so distinct CDR3 sequences, roughly 17% seen once. The CDR3 runs to 18 residues. V lost 2 bases to trimming and J lost 5 bases; unmatched junction nucleotides: 11. The germline V gene encodes CDR1 DFQATT and CDR2 SNEGSKA (reference sequence). There are many counts of this clonotype. What it binds is unknown. General study results and limits: Of the contracting clones, CD4+ ones lay mainly in CM and EM, and CD8+ ones in EMRA. There was no confirmation that second-wave clones peaking on day 37 were SARS-CoV-2 specific.

The receptor comes from a man aged 18 to 29 who had mild COVID-19 (a few samples of this study predate the infection). Cell type and time point are not known. The chain is built from TRBV20-1 and TRBJ2-5, with 16 bases that match TRBD2. The material sequenced was PBMCs or a T cell subset sorted from them (not recorded which). DNA of the CDR3: TGCAGTGCTAGACGACGCGGGACTAGCGGGGGGGCCTTGGAGACCCAGTACTTC. Its protein is CSARRRGTSGGALETQYF.